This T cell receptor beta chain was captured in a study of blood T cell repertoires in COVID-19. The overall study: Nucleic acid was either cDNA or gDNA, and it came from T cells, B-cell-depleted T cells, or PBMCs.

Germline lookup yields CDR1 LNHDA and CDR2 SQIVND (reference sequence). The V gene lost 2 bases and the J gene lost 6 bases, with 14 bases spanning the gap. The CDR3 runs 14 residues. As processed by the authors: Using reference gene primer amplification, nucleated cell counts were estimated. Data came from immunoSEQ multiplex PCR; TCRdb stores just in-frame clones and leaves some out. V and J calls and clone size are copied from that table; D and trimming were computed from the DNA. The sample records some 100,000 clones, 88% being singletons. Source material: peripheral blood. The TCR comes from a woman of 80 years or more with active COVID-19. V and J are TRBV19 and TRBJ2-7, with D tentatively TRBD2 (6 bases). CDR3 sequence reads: CASSITAGRLEQYF. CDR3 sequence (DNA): TGTGCCAGTAGTATAACGGCGGGACGCCTCGAGCAGTACTTC.